This T cell receptor beta chain was sequenced for a study of post-analysis software for immune sequencing data. Study-level background: The disease courses covered relapsing-remitting, secondary progressive and progressive-relapsing multiple sclerosis.

As for this clonotype: Its target is unknown.

TCR beta libraries were prepared from cDNA with unique molecular identifiers. TCRdb fed the PCR reads into MiXCR, producing one record per CDR3 protein. The data contain 150,000 or so distinct CDR3 sequences, around 34% of them singletons. The study, taken as a whole, reports: Strong co-clustering by F measure was seen for same-batch samples. Several TRBV segments occurring more often in patients than controls included TRBV5-6, TRBV5-1 and TRBV20-1. Diversity measured as normalized Chao1 was significantly lower in multiple sclerosis patients than in controls.

The ends were cut back, 3 bases at V and 4 bases at J, with 12 bases in the middle. This CDR3 is 14 amino acids long. The receptor's source is a girl under 18 with multiple sclerosis. The gene calls are TRBV12-3 or TRBV12-4 and TRBJ1-2; no clear D gene. This specimen consisted of blood, obtained after autologous hematopoietic stem cell transplantation. The CDR3 reads CASSLDSAFYGYTF. CDR3 DNA: TGTGCCAGCAGTTTGGATTCAGCCTTCTATGGCTACACCTTC.